The 3 T cell receptor beta chains below come from one sample, sequenced in a study of beta chain features in type 1 diabetes. The sequenced template was cDNA made from the entire isolated RNA. The table came from immunoSEQ multiplex PCR; TCRdb's copy has only in-frame clones and leaves some out. This sample has around 160,000 clones, with under 60% found just once. Specimen: Tregs from blood. These receptors all come from a man younger than 35 in good health.

The V and J genes are TRBV5-1 and TRBJ2-3; D not certain. Germline-derived CDR1 and CDR2 are SGHRS and YFSETQ. The V end lost 3 bases, the J end lost 0 bases, and 14 bases lay between the germline ends. The CDR3 is 16 residues long. CDR3 sequence: CASSSSHLFSTDTQYF. Written as DNA, the CDR3 is TGCGCCAGCAGCTCCTCACATCTCTTTAGCACAGATACGCAGTATTTT.

The V gene is TRBV19, the J gene TRBJ1-1, with unresolved D. The CDR3 is 13 residues long. Germline loops: CDR1 LNHDA, CDR2 SQIVND (reference sequence). V lost 5 bases to trimming and J lost 4 bases, with 11 bases between them. The CDR3 protein is CASSFNRVTEAFF. In nucleotides, the CDR3 is TGTGCCAGTAGTTTCAACAGAGTCACTGAAGCTTTCTTT.

The rearrangement joins TRBV28 to TRBJ1-1; no firm D call. The CDR3 runs 14 residues. V lost 2 bases and J 3 bases, leaving 10 bases between the germline ends. CDR1 and CDR2 from the germline V gene are MDHEN and SYDVKM. This CDR3 reads CASSLRGFDTEAFF. CDR3 nucleotide sequence: TGTGCCAGCAGTTTACGAGGTTTCGACACTGAAGCTTTCTTT.